Shown below are 19 T cell receptor beta chains from a single sample sequenced in a study of blood T cells in healthy people across ages (dated by TCRdb to 2014 to 2015). The library was prepared using 5' RACE. Instrument on record: Illumina HiSeq 2500. The second PCR ran for about 7 to 11 cycles and used a J-beta primer mix along with a sample-barcoded 5' primer. The public reads were quality trimmed at Q25 with fastp and then assembled into clones with MiXCR by TCRdb, keeping productive beta chains. Entries that share a CDR3 protein sequence are merged under the most common genes and DNA. The sample records 630,000 or so distinct CDR3 sequences, less than 40% of which are singletons. The ten largest clonotypes hold approximately 15% of the sample. Sequencing was done on a sample of blood. The receptor source for this set is a woman over 75 in good health. Donor details come from another sample of the same person, matched by shared clones.

This clonotype has a count of ten or more. The chain links TRBV6-5 to TRBJ1-2; tentative D call: TRBD1 (5 bases). From germline, CDR1 is MNHEY and CDR2 SVGAGI. The CDR3 covers 14 residues. The ends were cut back, 6 bases at V and 8 bases at J, with 19 bases in the middle. DNA for the CDR3: TGTGCCAGCAGAGGGTTCCCAGGGCGTCGGGGCTACACCTTC. Translated, it gives CASRGFPGRRGYTF.

This clonotype was recorded at least ten times. The chain combines TRBV20-1 with TRBJ1-5; 9 nucleotides match TRBD1. There are 17 residues in the CDR3. CDR1 is DFQATT, CDR2 SNEGSKA, per germline (reference sequence). V shed 0 bases, J shed 4 bases, and the junction held 10 bases outside the gene matches. The CDR3 loop is CSARDFSRTGANQPQHF. Written as DNA, the CDR3 is TGCAGTGCTAGAGATTTCTCACGGACAGGGGCAAATCAGCCCCAGCATTTT.

A note on this clonotype: The missing conserved phenylalanine or tryptophan at the end of this CDR3 makes a read error likely. The chain couples TRBV24-1 to TRBJ2-2; no firm D call. This CDR3 contains 16 residues. V gave up 4 bases and J gave up 0 bases, with 11 bases separating them. Germline-derived CDR1 and CDR2 are KGHDR and SFDVKD. The CDR3 coding sequence is TGTGCCACCAGTGACCTGCCTCGGACGAACACCGGGGAGCTGTTTGTT. The encoded protein is CATSDLPRTNTGELFV.

This clonotype has ten or more counts. A much bigger clone sits one base away, suggesting this may be a read error. The chain couples TRBV29-1 to TRBJ2-1, with D perhaps TRBD2 (6 bases). TRBJ2-7 explains the end of the DNA better; the J call may be wrong. Per germline, CDR1 SQVTM and CDR2 ANQGSEA. The CDR3 length is 13 residues. Here the CDR3 DNA reads TGCAGCGTCGCCCCGGGGGATTACAATGAGCAGTACTTC. It specifies CSVAPGDYNEQYF.

V is TRBV29-1 and J is TRBJ1-5, with 7 bases identical to TRBD1. The CDR3 length is 13 residues. CDR1 SQVTM and CDR2 ANQGSEA come from the germline V gene. V shed 5 bases and J 9 bases; nucleotides not matched to a gene: 10. CDR3: CSVREGAGRPQHF. DNA for the CDR3: TGCAGCGTTAGGGAGGGGGCGGGGCGGCCCCAGCATTTT.

This clonotype was counted a few times. The V call is TRBV4-3, the J call TRBJ1-4; 12 nucleotides align to TRBD1. J was trimmed by 8 bases and V by 0 bases; bases with no gene match: 4. This CDR3 contains 16 residues. Germline V lookup: CDR1 LGHNA, CDR2 YSLEER. The CDR3 DNA follows: TGCGCCAGCAGCCAAGATAAGGGACAGGGGGCGGAAAAACTGTTTTTT. Translated: CASSQDKGQGAEKLFF.

This clonotype was detected a few times. The chain combines TRBV12-5 with TRBJ2-7; the match to TRBD1 covers 9 bases. The germline gives CDR1 LGHNT, CDR2 FRNRAP. The CDR3 loop spans 15 amino acids. With 2 bases clipped from V and 1 base from J, the junction kept 3 bases outside the gene matches. CDR3 sequence reads: CASGLQTGGSYEQYF. In nucleotides, the CDR3 is TGTGCTAGTGGTTTGCAGACAGGGGGGTCCTACGAGCAGTACTTC.

This clonotype turned up a few times. One base away lies a much larger clone, so this may be a sequencing read error. The rearrangement joins TRBV12-3 or TRBV12-4 to TRBJ2-1; 8 nucleotides align to TRBD1. This CDR3 spans 15 amino acids. The V and J ends lost 3 bases and 6 bases, in that order; junction bases with no gene match: 7. The CDR3 DNA sequence: TGTGCCAGCAGTTTCTGGACAGGGCCCCCCAATGAGCAGTTCTTC. It translates to CASSFWTGPPNEQFF.

This clonotype was seen a few times. A much larger clonotype is one base distant, so this may be a read error. The rearrangement uses TRBV28 and TRBJ2-5; a possible D gene is TRBD1 (5 bases). The J call may be faulty, since TRBJ2-7 better matches the DNA end. CDR1 and CDR2 from the germline V gene are MDHEN and SYDVKM. The CDR3 has 13 amino acids. The CDR3 DNA reads TGTGCCAGTCGGAAAAATGGGGCATCCGAGCAGTACTTC. Its protein is CASRKNGASEQYF.

This clonotype was found many times. The chain is built from TRBV15 and TRBJ1-2, with D maybe TRBD1 (6 bases). This CDR3 region has 17 residues. V shed 0 bases and J shed 3 bases, with 17 bases lying between them. The germline CDR1 and CDR2 sequences are LNHNV and YYDKDF (reference sequence). CDR3 amino acids: CATSREAAGAQYYGYTF. The CDR3 DNA follows: TGTGCCACCAGCAGAGAGGCGGCGGGGGCGCAGTACTATGGCTACACCTTC.

This clonotype has ten or more counts. The gene calls are TRBV7-2 and TRBJ2-1; 7 bases align to TRBD2. V shed 2 bases, J shed 6 bases, and the junction held 7 bases outside the gene matches. The CDR3 is made up of 15 amino acids. The germline V gene has CDR1 SGHTA and CDR2 FQGNSA. CDR3 nucleotides: TGTGCCAGCAGCTTAACTGGGACTACGAGCAATGAGCAGTTCTTC. This gives the protein CASSLTGTTSNEQFF.

V gene TRBV28 combines with J gene TRBJ2-7; 10 bases agree with TRBD1. Germline V gene lookup returns CDR1 MDHEN and CDR2 SYDVKM. V shed 7 bases and J 5 bases; nucleotides not matched to a gene: 11. CDR3 length: 15 residues. CDR3: CASNGQGVAPHEQYF. The DNA for the CDR3 is TGTGCCAGCAACGGACAGGGGGTAGCTCCTCACGAGCAGTACTTC.

This clonotype was counted at least ten times. V gene TRBV9 combines with J gene TRBJ2-4; possible D gene TRBD2, 6 bases. CDR3 length: 14 residues. V was cut by 4 bases and J by 8 bases, with 16 bases left in between. Germline CDR1 reads SGDLS; CDR2 reads YYNGEE. The CDR3, as DNA: TGTGCCAGCAGCCCCGACCCATGGGGGGACATTCAGTACTTC. Translating gives CASSPDPWGDIQYF. Together with reference TRBV9 and TRBJ2-4, the CDR3 gives the full variable domain: DSGVTQTPKHLITATGQRVTLRCSPRSGDLSVYWYQQSLDQGLQFLIQYYNGEERAKGNILERFSAQQFPDLHSELNLSSLELGDSALYFCASSPDPWGDIQYFGAGTRLSVL.

This clonotype was counted ten times or more. V is TRBV15 and J is TRBJ1-2, with D perhaps TRBD1 (5 bases). V was pared by 4 bases and J by 9 bases, with 18 bases between. This CDR3 contains 14 residues. Germline CDR1 LNHNV, CDR2 YYDKDF (reference sequence). CDR3 DNA sequence: TGTGCCACCAGCATGGGGACGCGGGGGAGTCGCTACACCTTC. Its protein product is CATSMGTRGSRYTF.

This clonotype was detected ten times or more. This rearrangement joins TRBV6-1 to TRBJ2-1; 8 bases agree with TRBD1. With 4 bases clipped from V and 9 bases from J, the junction kept 20 bases outside the gene matches. This CDR3 region has 18 residues. Germline V gene data show CDR1 as MNHNS and CDR2 as SASEGT. This CDR3 is CASSGRDRSTPSHVEQFF. CDR3 nucleotides: TGTGCCAGCAGTGGCCGGGACAGGTCCACACCGAGCCACGTTGAGCAGTTCTTC.

V gene TRBV30 combines with J gene TRBJ1-2, with D tentatively TRBD1 (5 bases). Germline-derived CDR1 and CDR2 are GTSNPN and SVGIG (reference sequence). The CDR3 has 13 amino acids. V was cut by 5 bases and J by 4 bases, with 14 bases left in between. CDR3 sequence: CAWSGGRSYGYTF. For the CDR3, the DNA is TGTGCCTGGTCTGGGGGAAGGAGCTATGGCTACACCTTC.

This clonotype was observed a few times. This chain connects TRBV3-1 to TRBJ1-2; 12 bases align to TRBD1. Losses at the gene ends were 10 bases for V and 6 bases for J; bases not matched to a gene: 3. The germline V gene encodes CDR1 LGHDT and CDR2 YNNKEL (reference sequence). This CDR3 contains 12 residues. CDR3 bases: TGTGCCACCGGGACAGGGGGCCATGGCTACACCTTC. Protein sequence: CATGTGGHGYTF.

This clonotype was observed a few times. This chain uses TRBV5-1 with TRBJ1-1; TRBD1 is a possible D gene (6 bases). The CDR3 length is 15 residues. The V and J ends lost 0 bases and 8 bases respectively, with 17 bases between them. CDR1 and CDR2 (germline): SGHRS, YFSETQ. CDR3 sequence (DNA): TGCGCCAGCAGCTTGGCTCGGTTGGGGCAGGGGGAAGCTTTCTTT. It specifies CASSLARLGQGEAFF.

CDR3 sequence: CASSQDLTGWSEAFF. The CDR3, as DNA: TGTGCCAGCAGCCAAGACCTGACAGGGTGGAGTGAAGCTTTCTTT. J is TRBJ1-1 and V is TRBV14, with TRBD1 identical over 7 bases. This CDR3 has 15 residues. The J segment lost 7 bases and the V segment lost 0 bases, leaving 8 bases of the junction unmatched. Germline values: CDR1 SGHDN, CDR2 FVKESK.